These T cell receptor beta chains were read from a single sample in a study of blood T cell repertoires in COVID-19. Clones were read by immunoSEQ multiplex PCR, and TCRdb kept only the in-frame ones, dropping some. This table has about 200,000 clones, less than 85% appearing once. The sample taken for sequencing was PBMCs or T cells enriched from blood (not recorded which). Receptors were obtained from a woman between 55 and 75 years old with acute COVID-19. CDR3s include the opening cysteine and the closing phenylalanine or tryptophan. Fields, in order: J gene, V gene, D gene, clone size, CDR3 DNA, CDR3 protein. A D gene is named only where the DNA matches it firmly. A row's size may be missing; if present it is once, few, many or a size class.

j_gene: TRBJ1-2; v_gene: TRBV7-2; d_gene: TRBD1; abundance: few; CDR3nt: TGTGCCAGCAGCCCTGACAGGGGCCCCTATGGCTACACCTTC; CDR3aa: CASSPDRGPYGYTF
j_gene: TRBJ2-1; v_gene: TRBV4-3; d_gene: .; abundance: .; CDR3nt: TGCGCCAGCAGCCAAGATGTCGGGGTTGGGTCGAATGAGCAGTTCTTC; CDR3aa: CASSQDVGVGSNEQFF
j_gene: TRBJ1-1; v_gene: TRBV19; d_gene: .; abundance: .; CDR3nt: TGTGCCAGTAGTATTTGGTCATCTCGAGCGGACACTGAAGCTTTCTTT; CDR3aa: CASSIWSSRADTEAFF
j_gene: TRBJ1-5; v_gene: TRBV4-3; d_gene: TRBD1; abundance: .; CDR3nt: TGCGCCAGCAGCCCTACGGGACAGTTTAATCAGCCCCAGCATTTT; CDR3aa: CASSPTGQFNQPQHF
j_gene: TRBJ2-1; v_gene: TRBV29-1; d_gene: TRBD1; abundance: .; CDR3nt: TGCAGCGCAAAGGCCGGGACAGGGTCCTATGAGCAGTTCTTC; CDR3aa: CSAKAGTGSYEQFF
j_gene: TRBJ2-5; v_gene: TRBV10-1; d_gene: .; abundance: .; CDR3nt: TGCGCCAGCGGCCGGGACAAAGAGACCCAGTACTTC; CDR3aa: CASGRDKETQYF
j_gene: TRBJ1-6; v_gene: TRBV7-6; d_gene: .; abundance: few; CDR3nt: TGTGCTATACGGGGAGGTAATTCACCCCTCCACTTT; CDR3aa: CAIRGGNSPLHF
j_gene: TRBJ2-2; v_gene: TRBV15; d_gene: .; abundance: .; CDR3nt: TGTGCCACCAGCAGAGAGACTAGGTCGTACACCGGGGAGCTGTTTTTT; CDR3aa: CATSRETRSYTGELFF
j_gene: TRBJ1-2; v_gene: TRBV29-1; d_gene: TRBD1; abundance: .; CDR3nt: TGCAGCGTTGGTGACAGGGGATCGAATGGCTACACCTTC; CDR3aa: CSVGDRGSNGYTF
j_gene: TRBJ1-1; v_gene: TRBV19; d_gene: .; abundance: .; CDR3nt: TGTGCCAGTAGTGAACACAGGGCTGCGAACACTGAAGCTTTCTTT; CDR3aa: CASSEHRAANTEAFF